Listed below are T cell receptor beta chains from one sample, sequenced in a study of T-cell reconstitution after alpha-beta-depleted transplantation in children. TCRdb itself ran the PCR reads through MiXCR, one entry per CDR3 protein. The sample contains 200,000 to 250,000 distinct CDR3 sequences, roughly 8.3% of which appear only once. Sequenced here: PBMCs, mostly from graft donor cells, sampled 360 days after TCRalphabeta/CD19-depleted stem cell transplant. These receptor sequences come from a male patient under 10 years old who had a stem cell transplant for acute myeloid leukemia, so the T cells may come from the graft donor. The CDR3 runs from the conserved cysteine through the conserved F or W. The D gene is left open where the match is weak. A clone size is listed for some rows: how often the clone was seen (once, few, many), or a class if it is expanded.

j_call,v_call,d_call,clone_size,cdr3_aa,cdr3_nt
TRBJ2-7,TRBV14,.,few,CASSQDRRGYEQYF,TGTGCCAGCAGCCAAGATCGGAGGGGTTACGAGCAGTACTTC
TRBJ2-7,TRBV20-1,TRBD2,.,CSASSGTSDHEQYF,TGCAGTGCATCCTCCGGGACTAGCGACCACGAGCAGTACTTC
TRBJ2-2,TRBV4-2,.,many,CASSQVSSLVEAGELFF,TGTGCCAGCAGCCAAGTGTCATCCCTAGTCGAAGCCGGGGAGCTGTTTTTT
TRBJ1-4,TRBV6-1,.,many,CASSEARPGEKLFF,TGTGCCAGCAGTGAAGCGCGACCCGGTGAAAAACTGTTTTTT
TRBJ2-1,TRBV7-3,TRBD2,few,CASSFIGTSDYNEQFF,TGTGCCAGCAGCTTCATAGGGACTAGCGACTACAATGAGCAGTTCTTC
TRBJ1-2,TRBV9,.,many,CASSLTVNYGYTF,TGTGCCAGCAGCTTGACAGTGAACTATGGCTACACCTTC
TRBJ2-1,TRBV20-1,.,.,CSARDSGAPNSYNEQFF,TGCAGTGCTAGAGATTCTGGGGCGCCTAACTCCTACAATGAGCAGTTCTTC
TRBJ2-5,TRBV27,.,few,CASRPPGGLETQYF,TGTGCCAGCAGACCCCCAGGGGGACTGGAGACCCAGTACTTC
TRBJ1-1,TRBV20-1,.,.,CSASHSGAMNTEAFF,TGCAGTGCTAGCCATTCTGGGGCCATGAACACTGAAGCTTTCTTT
TRBJ2-1,TRBV20-1,.,few,CSAPWTTYNEQFF,TGCAGTGCTCCTTGGACCACCTACAATGAGCAGTTCTTC
TRBJ1-1,TRBV14,.,.,CASSQAGTVHTEAFF,TGTGCCAGCAGCCAAGCCGGGACGGTTCACACTGAAGCTTTCTTT
TRBJ2-7,TRBV4-1,.,few,CASSPGPGPSYEQYF,TGCGCCAGCAGCCCCGGCCCCGGGCCCTCCTACGAGCAGTACTTC
TRBJ1-6,TRBV12-3/TRBV12-4,.,.,CASSHYRDGAPLHF,TGTGCCAGCAGTCATTACCGGGACGGAGCACCCCTCCACTTT
TRBJ2-1,TRBV9,TRBD1,many,CASSLNRQGHNEQFF,TGTGCCAGCAGCCTTAACCGACAGGGACACAATGAGCAGTTCTTC
TRBJ2-4,TRBV20-1,.,many,CSAEQGAKNIQYF,TGCAGTGCAGAACAGGGAGCCAAAAACATTCAGTACTTC
TRBJ2-1,TRBV7-2,TRBD2,.,CASSMGGRPSYNEQFF,TGTGCCAGCAGTATGGGGGGGAGACCTTCCTACAATGAGCAGTTCTTC
TRBJ2-1,TRBV7-2,TRBD2,few,CASSRRLAGDNEQFF,TGTGCCAGCAGCCGGCGACTAGCGGGGGACAATGAGCAGTTCTTC
TRBJ2-3,TRBV12-3/TRBV12-4,.,.,CASSFSLDSQTSDTQYF,TGTGCCAGCAGTTTTTCCTTAGACTCCCAAACCTCAGATACGCAGTATTTT
TRBJ2-3,TRBV7-8,TRBD2,few,CASSSLSGTTDTQYF,TGTGCCAGCAGCTCACTTAGCGGGACCACAGATACGCAGTATTTT
TRBJ2-5,TRBV12-3/TRBV12-4,.,few,CASREFQETQYF,TGTGCCAGCAGGGAGTTCCAAGAGACCCAGTACTTC
TRBJ1-4,TRBV6-2/TRBV6-3,TRBD1,few,CASSHPAGGYEKLFF,TGTGCCAGCAGCCACCCGGCAGGGGGATATGAAAAACTGTTTTTT
TRBJ2-1,TRBV7-2,.,.,CASSPRVWAIGDNEQFF,TGTGCCAGCAGCCCCAGGGTATGGGCGATTGGGGACAATGAGCAGTTCTTC
TRBJ2-7,TRBV7-9,.,few,CASGRTNYEQYF,TGTGCCAGCGGGAGGACCAACTACGAGCAGTACTTC
TRBJ2-2,TRBV5-1,TRBD2,.,CASTLGGPWTGELFF,TGCGCCAGCACTTTGGGAGGGCCGTGGACCGGGGAGCTGTTTTTT
TRBJ1-2,TRBV11-2,.,many,CASSNRGGRVNYGYTF,TGTGCCAGCAGCAATCGGGGCGGACGGGTTAACTATGGCTACACCTTC
TRBJ2-5,TRBV7-2,.,few,CASSFTARGSRETQYF,TGTGCCAGCAGTTTTACAGCGAGGGGGTCCAGAGAGACCCAGTACTTC
TRBJ2-4,TRBV7-6,.,.,CASSLPNSPIQYF,TGTGCCAGCAGCTTGCCAAACAGCCCCATTCAGTACTTC
TRBJ2-3,TRBV5-1,TRBD2,many,CASSLVPGGPDTQYF,TGCGCCAGCAGCTTGGTGCCGGGAGGACCAGATACGCAGTATTTT
TRBJ2-7,TRBV7-2,TRBD2,few,CASSLLAGGYYEQYF,TGTGCCAGCAGCTTACTAGCGGGAGGCTACTACGAGCAGTACTTC
TRBJ2-7,TRBV20-1,.,.,CSGRKGTYEQYF,TGCAGTGGGCGGAAGGGTACCTACGAGCAGTACTTC
TRBJ1-1,TRBV29-1,TRBD1,.,CSVEVQGLRRTEAFF,TGCAGCGTTGAGGTACAGGGGTTGCGAAGGACTGAAGCTTTCTTT
TRBJ2-5,TRBV4-2,.,.,CASSQEREAMDETQYF,TGTGCCAGCAGCCAAGAAAGGGAAGCGATGGATGAGACCCAGTACTTC
TRBJ2-3,TRBV7-9,TRBD2,few,CASSSSFSGETQYF,TGTGCCAGCAGCTCCTCGTTTAGCGGGGAAACGCAGTATTTT
TRBJ2-5,TRBV3-1,.,few,CASSQERGLQETQYF,TGTGCCAGCAGCCAAGAAAGGGGTCTCCAAGAGACCCAGTACTTC